The entry that follows covers one TCR beta chain sequence. The antigen remains undetermined. The patients' disease, urothelial carcinoma, was locally advanced or metastatic. The CDR3 runs to 15 residues. The germline V gene encodes CDR1 MDHEN and CDR2 SYDVKM. The germline V and J ends were trimmed by 4 bases and 5 bases, with 18 bases remaining between them. Sequencing was performed with immunoSEQ multiplex PCR; in TCRdb, only in-frame clones are kept and a portion is missing. The table has about 45,000 clones, approximately 89% seen once; the top ten hold less than 4%. The sample originates from a study of PD-L1 blockade in urothelial cancer. The study's findings and limits: In blood at 3 weeks, tumor-associated clones expanded more among patients with durable benefit.

Material: PBMCs, obtained around atezolizumab (anti-PD-L1) treatment. The chain has TRBV28 and TRBJ2-7; tentatively, D is TRBD2 (8 bases). The clonotype originates from an elderly man with urothelial cancer. This CDR3 reads CASSSGGGQWHEQYF. In nucleotides, the CDR3 is TGTGCCAGCAGTTCGGGAGGGGGACAGTGGCACGAGCAGTACTTC. The full variable domain, with the rest looked up from reference TRBV28 and TRBJ2-7, is DVKVTQSSRYLVKRTGEKVFLECVQDMDHENMFWYRQDPGLGLRLIYFSYDVKMKEKGDIPEGYSVSREKKERFSLILESASTNQTSMYLCASSSGGGQWHEQYFGPGTRLTVT.